This record concerns one T cell receptor (beta chain) sequence. No antigen is known for it. This record belongs to a study of T cell responses to AZD1222 COVID-19 vaccine. General study findings and limits: Baseline serostatus was positive in only 5 to 7 AZD1222 recipients. The study sampled repertoires only after the peak T cell response. Unmutated variant regions are reportedly the target of nearly half of TCRs that are spike-specific.

The assay was immunoSEQ multiplex PCR, and TCRdb's table has in-frame clones only and misses some. The sample contains 45,000 to 55,000 clones, about 86% of which appear only once. Germline CDR1 is LGHDT and CDR2 is YNNKEL (reference sequence). The CDR3 contains 14 residues. Trimming removed 3 bases at V and 7 bases at J, with 16 bases between. The clonotype originates from an adult who received the AZD1222 COVID-19 vaccine. The chain recombines TRBV3-1 (or the pseudogene TRBV3-2) with TRBJ2-7; D may be TRBD2 (5 bases). The specimen comprised peripheral blood, sampled 28 days after the second AZD1222 dose. This CDR3 is CASSQTIVGEEQYF. The CDR3 DNA reads as TGTGCCAGCAGCCAGACTATCGTAGGTGAAGAGCAGTACTTC.